The entry below describes one TCR beta chain. This clone's antigen is unknown. There are no base qualities to consult, and no much larger clone falls within one base. The CDR3 goes from the cysteine to the phenylalanine over 14 residues. Only the CDR3 part of the read is kept: 42 bases, read in frame from the first base. The germline V gene (reference sequence) sets CDR1 to DFQATT and CDR2 to SNEGSKA. Compared with germline, V lacks 3 bases and J lacks 7 bases; bases without a gene match: 10. Whole blood was collected in K2EDTA tubes by collaborating institutions according to the institutions' own protocols. Collaborator samples were shipped for TCRbeta analysis as frozen whole blood, isolated PBMCs, or DNA extracted from either sample type. This sample is part of a study of blood T cell repertoires in COVID-19 (dated by TCRdb to the early 2020s). Regarding the study in general: The collaborator samples originated in the United States, Italy and Spain and spanned the acute and convalescent phases of COVID-19. The prospective study material was composed of cDNA or gDNA derived from T cells, B-cell-depleted T cells, or PBMCs. Subjects who had been exposed to COVID-19, were actively infected with it, or had recovered from it provided the deeply sampled blood TCRbeta repertoires that made up the dataset. The repertoires were released in a freely available public database intended as a resource for research on the immune response to SARS-CoV-2. Samples came from the ongoing ImmuneRACE study (first 160 participants) plus 1,254 subjects from 6 global collaborators. A de-identified subject ID, COVID-19 status, age in years and sex were almost always included in the sample metadata. HLA class I and class II types, where available, came from metadata supplied by the sample provider rather than from assay-based typing.

What the study reported, not specific to this receptor: The amount of clinical and demographic metadata varied by source and participant and was provided uncurated.

The immunoSEQ Assay, a bias-controlled multiplex PCR, was used to amplify TCRbeta CDR3 regions from genomic DNA. The published analysis was carried out like this. Nucleated cell counts per sample were estimated from amplification of reference gene primers within the assay. To quantify the absolute abundance of each unique TCRbeta CDR3 rearrangement, sequence reads were collapsed and filtered. For each sample, productive Simpson clonality was calculated by taking the square root of Simpson's diversity index across productive rearrangements. The source is immuneACCESS, and TCRdb retained only in-frame sequences with V and J called. Part of the clones is not carried over; for the studies checked, unresolved V genes explain less than half of this, and the remainder is unexplained. V and J calls and clone size are as listed in that table; D and trimming were resolved from the DNA. The sample profile shows about 100,000 clones; roughly 80% of them were found once. The top ten clones comprise 9.8% of the sample.

The sample was peripheral blood. The chain joins TRBV20-1 to TRBJ1-2; TRBD1 aligns with 8 central bases. This receptor was obtained from a man in his fifties or sixties with active or convalescent COVID-19. CDR3 reads: CSASLDQGASGYTF. In nucleotide form, the sequence is TGCAGTGCTAGTCTCGACCAGGGGGCATCTGGCTACACCTTC.